This entry lists 11 T cell receptor delta chains sequenced from one sample in a study of gamma-delta chains in newborns, infants, children. TCRdb reprocessed the reads through CATT. The sample lists around 5,000 delta-chain clones, 2.5% to 3% occurring once. The sequencing sample was made of blood. The receptors originated from a child who was a newborn, infant or young child, either healthy, febrile or measles-vaccinated (not recorded which).

This clone was picked up a small number of times. The J gene is TRDJ1, the V gene TRDV1, with TRDD3 matching 9 bases. With 1 base clipped from V and 0 bases from J, the junction kept 12 bases outside the gene matches. From germline, CDR1 is TSWWSYY and CDR2 QGS. The CDR3 is 19 residues long. The CDR3 bases are TGTGCTCTTGGGGAACCCGCGAGCCCTGGGGGATGGTACACCGATAAACTCATCTTT. Protein sequence: CALGEPASPGGWYTDKLIF.

This clone has more than one count but fewer than ten. The likely explanation is a read error, given a far larger clone one base away. The rearrangement uses TRDV2 and TRDJ1; 10 nucleotides match TRDD3. Looked up from germline, CDR1 is GEAIGNYY and CDR2 is EKD. The CDR3 has 16 amino acids. V shed 1 base and J 7 bases; nucleotides not matched to a gene: 11. The chain's CDR3 is CACDTLGDRRFGKLIF. For the CDR3, the DNA is TGTGCCTGTGACACACTGGGGGATCGGCGCTTCGGTAAACTCATCTTT.

This clone has just a few counts. The J gene is TRDJ2, the V gene TRDV1, with D perhaps matching TRDD3 (6 bases). CDR3 length equals 15 residues. Germline values: CDR1 TSWWSYY, CDR2 QGS. V was cut by 0 bases and J by 4 bases, with 9 bases left in between. The CDR3 sequence: CALGELRGWTAQLFF. CDR3 sequence (DNA): TGTGCTCTTGGGGAACTTAGGGGATGGACAGCACAACTCTTCTTT.

This clone was detected only a few times. V gene TRDV2 combines with J gene TRDJ1; 10 bases align to TRDD3. The junction had 16 bases not matched to a gene; V was cut back by 4 bases and J by 0 bases. The CDR3 totals 19 residues. Germline loops: CDR1 GEAIGNYY, CDR2 EKD. The CDR3 loop is CACEPLSNWGIPNTDKLIF. The CDR3, as DNA: TGTGCCTGTGAACCCCTTTCTAACTGGGGGATCCCTAACACCGATAAACTCATCTTT.

This clone was observed a few times. The gene calls are TRDV1 and TRDJ1; the match to TRDD3 covers 12 bases. Trimming cost V 2 bases and J 0 bases; bases outside gene matches: 7. The CDR3 is made up of 18 amino acids. Germline loops: CDR1 TSWWSYY, CDR2 QGS. CDR3 DNA sequence: TGTGCTCTTGGGGAAGGGAGCTGGGGGATACGTCACACCGATAAACTCATCTTT. It yields the protein CALGEGSWGIRHTDKLIF.

A few counts support this clone. It may be a read error: a sequence one base away is much more abundant. This sequence joins TRDV2 and TRDJ3; 11 bases align to TRDD3. This CDR3 is 18 amino acids long. The ends lost 5 bases at V and 0 bases at J; junction bases unmatched: 5. Germline V gives CDR1 GEAIGNYY, CDR2 EKD. The CDR3: CACGTGGYRSWDTRQMFF. The CDR3 DNA sequence: TGTGCCTGTGGCACTGGGGGATATCGCTCCTGGGACACCCGACAGATGTTTTTC.

To note about this clone: This could be a read error, since a much larger clone is one nucleotide away. The CDR3 coding sequence is TGTGCCTGTGACACTGGGGGATACGGTAAACTCATCTTT. Protein: CACDTGGYGKLIF. The J gene is TRDJ1, the V gene TRDV2; 11 nucleotides agree with TRDD3. Trimming removed 1 base from V and 7 bases from J; junction bases left unmatched: 1. The CDR3 totals 13 residues. Per the germline V gene, CDR1 is GEAIGNYY and CDR2 is EKD.

The V gene is TRDV1, the J gene TRDJ1; TRDD3 might be the D (6 bases). Germline V CDR1 and CDR2: TSWWSYY, QGS. V lost 0 bases to trimming and J lost 3 bases, with 17 bases between them. This CDR3 has 17 residues. CDR3 loop: CALGELRGRESADKLIF. The CDR3 DNA reads TGTGCTCTTGGGGAACTTAGGGGGAGAGAGAGCGCCGATAAACTCATCTTT.

A remark on this clone: It is likely a read error: a sequence one base away is far more abundant. The same CDR3 is also encoded by other DNA sequences in this sample. This rearrangement joins TRDV2 to TRDJ3; 11 bases are a match to TRDD3. CDR1 and CDR2 from the germline V gene are GEAIGNYY and EKD. Germline trimming cut 0 bases from V and 0 bases from J; bases unmatched to any gene: 3. The CDR3 is 19 residues long. The CDR3 bases are TGTGCCTGTGACACCTTACTGGGGGATAGCTCCTGGGACACCCGACAGATGTTTTTC. As protein: CACDTLLGDSSWDTRQMFF.

This clone counts as medium-sized. Other DNA sequences of this sample code for an identical CDR3. The CDR3 reads CACDTTGGSWDTRQMFF. In DNA form, the CDR3 reads TGTGCCTGTGACACCACTGGGGGATCCTGGGACACCCGACAGATGTTTTTC. The rearrangement uses TRDV2 and TRDJ3, with 9 bases lining up with TRDD3. The CDR3 consists of 17 residues. CDR1 and CDR2 (germline): GEAIGNYY, EKD. Unmatched junction bases numbered 0, after V lost 0 bases and J lost 1 base.

This chain uses TRDV1 with TRDJ1, with TRDD3 matching 10 bases. This CDR3 has 19 amino acids. In germline, CDR1 is TSWWSYY, CDR2 QGS. Trimming cost V 6 bases and J 0 bases; bases outside gene matches: 16. The CDR3 DNA reads as TGTGCTCTTGGCCCCGATTTCCCTTCACTGGGGGATGACACCGATAAACTCATCTTT. Translated: CALGPDFPSLGDDTDKLIF.